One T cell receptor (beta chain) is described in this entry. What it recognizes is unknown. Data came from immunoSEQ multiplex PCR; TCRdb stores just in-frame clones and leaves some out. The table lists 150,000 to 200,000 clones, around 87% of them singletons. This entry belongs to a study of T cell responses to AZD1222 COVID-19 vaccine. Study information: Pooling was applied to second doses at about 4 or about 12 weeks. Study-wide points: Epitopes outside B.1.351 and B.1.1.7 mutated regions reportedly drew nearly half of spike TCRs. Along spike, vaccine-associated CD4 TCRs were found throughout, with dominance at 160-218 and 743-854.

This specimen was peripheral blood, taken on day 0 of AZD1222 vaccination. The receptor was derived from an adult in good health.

As DNA, the CDR3 is TGTGCCAGCAGAACAGCTACAGTCTATGGCTACACCTTC. The encoded protein is CASRTATVYGYTF. The rearrangement joins TRBV28 to TRBJ1-2, with no clear D. V shed 6 bases and J shed 4 bases, with 12 bases lying between them. Germline V gene lookup returns CDR1 MDHEN and CDR2 SYDVKM. CDR3 length: 13 amino acids.